This paragraph reports one T cell receptor beta chain. Its specificity is unknown. Assay used: immunoSEQ multiplex PCR; TCRdb lists only in-frame clones, some missing. In the table there are about 180,000 clones, around 93% of which are singletons. Germline CDR1 and CDR2: LNHDA and SQIVND (reference sequence). V lost 7 bases, J lost 8 bases, and 6 bases stayed unmatched. The CDR3 is 13 amino acids. This specimen comes from a study of T cell responses to AZD1222 COVID-19 vaccine. General study points: Increases in Spike-specific TCR breadth and depth were seen after two AZD1222 doses.

The TCR was taken from an adult in good health. The V gene is TRBV19, the J gene TRBJ1-4; 8 nucleotides line up with TRBD1. Here the sequenced sample was peripheral blood, taken on day 0 of AZD1222 vaccination. Here the CDR3 DNA reads TGTGCCAGTAAGGACAGGGTGGGGGAAAAACTGTTTTTT. Its translation is CASKDRVGEKLFF.